Sequencing of this T cell receptor (beta chain) was carried out in a study of shared clonotypes between healthy human individuals. In the case of this clone: Its antigen remains unidentified. Other nucleotide sequences from this sample produce the same CDR3.

Study-wide points: Even with large depth, rarefaction showed that sorted-subset sequencing was incomplete. In general, naive subsets displayed greater estimated richness than memory subsets did.

Deep level was the assay's run setting. Generated by immunoSEQ multiplex PCR, the TCRdb table keeps only in-frame clones and is missing some. The profile covers over 2 million clones, with 85% to 95% appearing a single time and 0.37% taken by the ten largest. Looked up from germline, CDR1 is LNHNV and CDR2 is YYDKDF (reference sequence). The CDR3 totals 14 residues. The V end lost 1 base, the J end lost 2 bases, and 9 bases lay between the germline ends. Sequencing was carried out using naive CD4+ T cells from PBMCs. The sample's subset: CD45RA+ positively selected. The receptor comes from a young man in good health. Some clones in this sample may be carry-over from other donors' samples. This chain connects TRBV15 to TRBJ2-7, with D perhaps matching TRBD2 (5 bases). This chain's CDR3 is CATSRGGGPYEQYF. The DNA for the CDR3 is TGTGCCACCAGCAGAGGCGGAGGCCCCTACGAGCAGTACTTC.